A single sample gave rise to the 2 T cell receptor beta chains below, sequenced in a study of Graves' ophthalmopathy and Graves' hyperthyroidism. Scientists amplified the TCR beta CDR3 regions from RNA transcripts. An initial RT-PCR round employing HTBI primers preceded a second-round multiplex PCR. TCRdb ran MiXCR on the multiplex PCR reads and lists one entry per CDR3 protein. This table holds under 400,000 distinct CDR3 sequences, under 20% found once. Sequencing was carried out using peripheral blood. Source of these receptors: an adult man with Graves' ophthalmopathy.

In its sample, this clonotype was seen a few times. The chain employs TRBV27 and TRBJ1-3, with unresolved D. The CDR3 is made up of 16 amino acids. CDR1 and CDR2 (germline): MNHEY, SMNVEV (reference sequence). Trimming cost V 6 bases and J 0 bases, with 15 bases left between them. CDR3 sequence reads: CASSQFLGTSGNTIYF. DNA of the CDR3: TGTGCCAGCAGCCAATTTTTGGGCACCTCTGGAAACACCATATATTTT.

This clonotype occurred many times. The chain couples TRBV6-5 to TRBJ2-7, with 12 bases aligning to TRBD2. The CDR3 runs to 15 residues. Germline lookup yields CDR1 MNHEY and CDR2 SVGAGI. The ends lost 4 bases at V and 9 bases at J; junction bases unmatched: 10. The CDR3 DNA sequence: TGTGCCAGCAGTTCCGGGACTAGCGGGCAAGGGCGGCAGTACTTC. Its translation is CASSSGTSGQGRQYF.